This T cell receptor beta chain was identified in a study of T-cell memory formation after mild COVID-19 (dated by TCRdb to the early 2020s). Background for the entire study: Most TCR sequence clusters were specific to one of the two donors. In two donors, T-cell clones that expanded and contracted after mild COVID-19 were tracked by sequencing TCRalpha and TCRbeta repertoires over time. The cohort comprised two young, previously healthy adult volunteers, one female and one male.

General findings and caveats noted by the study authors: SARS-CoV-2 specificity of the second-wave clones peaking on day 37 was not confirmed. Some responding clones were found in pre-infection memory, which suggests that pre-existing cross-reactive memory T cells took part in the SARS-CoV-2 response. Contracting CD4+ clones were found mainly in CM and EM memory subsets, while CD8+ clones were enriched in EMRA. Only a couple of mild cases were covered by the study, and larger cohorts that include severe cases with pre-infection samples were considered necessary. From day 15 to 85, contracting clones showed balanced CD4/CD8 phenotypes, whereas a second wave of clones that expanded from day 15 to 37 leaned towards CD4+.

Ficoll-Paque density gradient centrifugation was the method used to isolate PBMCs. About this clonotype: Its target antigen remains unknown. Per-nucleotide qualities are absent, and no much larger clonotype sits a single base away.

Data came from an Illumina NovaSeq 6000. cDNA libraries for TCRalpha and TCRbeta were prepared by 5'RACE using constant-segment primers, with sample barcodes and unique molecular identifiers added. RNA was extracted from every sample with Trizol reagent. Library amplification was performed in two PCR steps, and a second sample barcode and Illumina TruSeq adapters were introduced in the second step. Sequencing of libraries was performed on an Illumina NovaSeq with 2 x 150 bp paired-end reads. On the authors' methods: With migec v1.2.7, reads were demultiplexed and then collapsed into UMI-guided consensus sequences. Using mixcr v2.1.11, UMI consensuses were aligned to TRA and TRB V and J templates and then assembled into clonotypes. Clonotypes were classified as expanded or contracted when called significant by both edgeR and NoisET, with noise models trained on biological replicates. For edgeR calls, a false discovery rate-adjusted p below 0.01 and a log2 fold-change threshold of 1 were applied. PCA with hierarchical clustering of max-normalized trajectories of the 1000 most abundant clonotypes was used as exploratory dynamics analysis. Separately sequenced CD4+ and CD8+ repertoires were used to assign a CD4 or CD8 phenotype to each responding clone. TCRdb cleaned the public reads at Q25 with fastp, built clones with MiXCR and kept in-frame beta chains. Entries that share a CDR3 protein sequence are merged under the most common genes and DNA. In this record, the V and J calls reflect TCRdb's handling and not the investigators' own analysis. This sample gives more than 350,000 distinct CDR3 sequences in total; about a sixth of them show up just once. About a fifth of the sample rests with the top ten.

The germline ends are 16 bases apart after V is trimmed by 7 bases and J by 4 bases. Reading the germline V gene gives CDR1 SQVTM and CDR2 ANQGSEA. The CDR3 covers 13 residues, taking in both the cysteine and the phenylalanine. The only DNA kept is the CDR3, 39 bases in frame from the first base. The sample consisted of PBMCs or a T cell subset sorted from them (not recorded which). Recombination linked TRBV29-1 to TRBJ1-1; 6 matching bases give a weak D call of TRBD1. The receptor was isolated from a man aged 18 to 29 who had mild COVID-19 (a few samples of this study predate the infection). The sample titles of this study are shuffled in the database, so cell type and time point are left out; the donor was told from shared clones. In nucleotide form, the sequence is TGCAGCGCGGTAGGATTAGGGGGCACTGAAGCTTTCTTT. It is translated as CSAVGLGGTEAFF.